The next 5 T cell receptor beta chains were all read from a single sample in a study of T cells after yellow fever vaccination. TCRdb processed the 5' RACE reads anew with MiXCR; each CDR3 protein has one entry. Seen here are roughly 340,000 distinct CDR3 sequences, roughly 8.7% observed once, and the top ten hold more than 15%. The sequenced sample was PBMCs, obtained on the day of the first yellow fever vaccination. All receptors derive from a young man who received the YFV17D yellow fever vaccine.

The chain combines TRBV7-3 with TRBJ2-4, with 8 bases fitting TRBD1. Germline-derived CDR1 and CDR2 are SGHTA and FQGTGA. V lost 1 base and J lost 6; bases outside the gene matches: 5. The CDR3 runs 15 residues. The CDR3 reads CASSLMPGQGNIQYF. The CDR3 DNA is TGTGCCAGCAGCTTAATGCCAGGACAGGGAAACATTCAGTACTTC.

The chain carries TRBV29-1 and TRBJ1-5; D gene unclear. The CDR3 is 13 amino acids. Per the germline V gene, CDR1 is SQVTM and CDR2 is ANQGSEA. Trimming left V 4 bases short and J 4 bases short, with 11 bases between. CDR3 amino acids: CSVVAGLNQPQHF. CDR3 in DNA: TGCAGCGTTGTAGCGGGATTGAATCAGCCCCAGCATTTT.

A few counts support this clonotype. The chain has TRBV29-1 and TRBJ1-2; D is perhaps TRBD1 (5 bases). The length of the CDR3 is 15 residues. V was clipped by 0 bases and J by 2 bases, with 13 bases between them. Germline lookup yields CDR1 SQVTM and CDR2 ANQGSEA. The CDR3 region has the DNA TGCAGCGTTGAAGATCTTCGAGACAGAAACTATGGCTACACCTTC. Its translation is CSVEDLRDRNYGYTF. The full variable domain, in which reference TRBV29-1 and TRBJ1-2 provide the parts outside the CDR3, is SAVISQKPSRDICQRGTSLTIQCQVDSQVTMMFWYRQQPGQSLTLIATANQGSEATYESGFVIDKFPISRPNLTFSTLTVSNMSPEDSSIYLCSVEDLRDRNYGYTFGSGTRLTVV.

The chain employs TRBV29-1 and TRBJ1-1, with TRBD1 as a possible D gene (5 bases). The germline gives CDR1 SQVTM, CDR2 ANQGSEA. Trimming left V 4 bases short and J 6 bases short, with 15 bases between. This CDR3 contains 13 residues. The DNA for the CDR3 is TGCAGCGTTGCTCCGGGGGAAGGGGCTGAAGCTTTCTTT. This gives the protein CSVAPGEGAEAFF.

The CDR3 region is CAISVGTAEETQYF. CDR3 sequence (DNA): TGTGCCATCAGTGTCGGGACAGCAGAAGAGACCCAGTACTTC. The rearrangement joins TRBV10-3 to TRBJ2-5, with 7 bases fitting TRBD1. The trim removed 4 bases at V and 3 bases at J, leaving 5 bases unmatched. Germline-derived CDR1 and CDR2 are ENHRY and SYGVKD. The CDR3 spans 14 residues.